Reported below is one T cell receptor (beta chain). Generated by immunoSEQ multiplex PCR, the TCRdb table keeps only in-frame clones and is missing some. The sample carries around 250,000 clones, over 70% recorded once. This record belongs to a study of blood T cell repertoires in COVID-19. The material sequenced was peripheral blood. The receptor's source is a human donor in a cohort sampled during active COVID-19.

CDR3 in amino acids: CASSALDRGYNEKLFF. Here the CDR3 DNA reads TGTGCCAGCAGTGCCCTAGACAGGGGTTATAATGAAAAACTGTTTTTT. The V and J genes are TRBV6-1 and TRBJ1-4; 8 positions match TRBD1. CDR3 size: 16 residues. The germline V gene encodes CDR1 MNHNS and CDR2 SASEGT. The J segment lost 4 bases and the V segment lost 4 bases, leaving 8 bases of the junction unmatched.